A selection of T cell receptor beta chains follows, all from one sample in a study of siplizumab effects on memory and regulatory T cells. The method was immunoSEQ multiplex PCR; TCRdb's version includes in-frame clones alone and lacks a portion of them. The sample has about 100,000 clones, under 95% seen once; the top ten hold around 0.68%. Sequenced: Tregs sorted from blood. The receptors originated from a human donor in good health. Each CDR3 is given without its conserved first and last residue.

CDR3: ATSRDKSRQGYFGQRQQY; J: TRBJ2-7; V: TRBV15
CDR3: ASSYDRNTGELF; J: TRBJ2-2; V: TRBV6-6
CDR3: ATSRGQGASYEQY; J: TRBJ2-7; V: TRBV15
CDR3: ASSLMVAGNTIY; J: TRBJ1-3; V: TRBV5-5
CDR3: ASSQEAGKYGYT; J: TRBJ1-2; V: TRBV4-2
CDR3: SATAINYGYT; J: TRBJ1-2; V: TRBV29-1
CDR3: ASSLSGTENEQF; J: TRBJ2-1; V: TRBV18
CDR3: ASSSRELGEQF; J: TRBJ2-1; V: TRBV7-3
CDR3: ASSPGLAVHNEQF; J: TRBJ2-1; V: TRBV5-6
CDR3: ASSFAGGIRYEQY; J: TRBJ2-7; V: TRBV5-4
CDR3: ASSPTSSTDTQY; J: TRBJ2-3; V: TRBV18
CDR3: ASSWEGTLDGYT; J: TRBJ1-2; V: TRBV7-3
CDR3: SVSRGRVYEQY; J: TRBJ2-7; V: TRBV29-1
CDR3: ASRIGEGMNEKLF; J: TRBJ1-4; V: TRBV6-1
CDR3: ASSRDANNEQF; J: TRBJ2-1; V: TRBV7-7
CDR3: ASSLYAGRNTEAF; J: TRBJ1-1; V: TRBV7-9
CDR3: ASSGHLYEQY; J: TRBJ2-7; V: TRBV2
CDR3: ASSVEPSTLYNEQF; J: TRBJ2-1; V: TRBV6-4
CDR3: SVVSAPGTGFHNEQF; J: TRBJ2-1; V: TRBV29-1
CDR3: ASSLMYNYGYT; J: TRBJ1-2; V: TRBV28
CDR3: ASRAGAGNTIY; J: TRBJ1-3; V: TRBV27
CDR3: ASSLGRYEKLF; J: TRBJ1-4; V: TRBV5-1
CDR3: ASSIGTSIVNEQF; J: TRBJ2-1; V: TRBV5-1
CDR3: ASSLAGPYEQY; J: TRBJ2-7; V: TRBV7-2
CDR3: AWKYGGIVLNTEAF; J: TRBJ1-1; V: TRBV30
CDR3: ASSYSISGRVNEQF; J: TRBJ2-1; V: TRBV6-5
CDR3: ATSMRPATNEKLF; J: TRBJ1-4; V: TRBV15
CDR3: ATSRDRGSSGNTIY; J: TRBJ1-3; V: TRBV15
CDR3: ASTEPGTSDEQY; J: .; V: TRBV7-2
CDR3: ASSLITGPGELF; J: TRBJ2-2; V: TRBV7-2
CDR3: ASSQSGGETQY; J: TRBJ2-5; V: TRBV18
CDR3: ASSSGTGHQPQH; J: TRBJ1-5; V: TRBV27
CDR3: ASSPTGGYQPQH; J: TRBJ1-5; V: TRBV18
CDR3: ASNSGNEQF; J: TRBJ2-1; V: TRBV5-1
CDR3: ASSLAGTSPYEQY; J: TRBJ2-7; V: TRBV5-5
CDR3: ASSRGLPSSYNEQF; J: TRBJ2-1; V: TRBV7-3
CDR3: ASRFTGDAVYEQY; J: TRBJ2-7; V: TRBV6-6
CDR3: AIREHGSDTQY; J: TRBJ2-3; V: TRBV10-3
CDR3: ASSWTRYNEQF; J: TRBJ2-1; V: TRBV27
CDR3: ATRTGRNTEAF; J: TRBJ1-1; V: TRBV18
CDR3: ASSRTPGNTIY; J: TRBJ1-3; V: TRBV28
CDR3: ASSLARLAGHTGELF; J: TRBJ2-2; V: TRBV7-2
CDR3: ASSGVRDEQY; J: TRBJ2-7; V: TRBV28
CDR3: ASSDSYQPQH; J: TRBJ1-5; V: TRBV6-4
CDR3: ASSTKIETSRHEQY; J: TRBJ2-7; V: TRBV21-1